The 3 T cell receptor beta chains presented below share a single source sample, sequenced in a study of blood T cell repertoires in COVID-19. Generated by immunoSEQ multiplex PCR, the TCRdb table keeps only in-frame clones and is missing some. This table holds about 190,000 clones, around 78% found once. The sample consisted of peripheral blood. Every receptor here comes from a woman older than 75 with active or convalescent COVID-19.

The gene calls are TRBV3-1 (or the pseudogene TRBV3-2) and TRBJ1-1; unclear D gene. Trimming took 1 base from V and 14 from J, leaving 11 bases between them. Germline CDR1 LGHDT, CDR2 YNNKEL (reference sequence). The CDR3 totals 11 residues. The chain's CDR3 is CASSQVEDLFF. The CDR3 DNA follows: TGTGCCAGCAGCCAAGTGGAGGATCTGTTCTTT.

The chain carries TRBV19 and TRBJ2-2, with D tentatively TRBD1 (6 bases). This CDR3 spans 16 amino acids. Between the trimmed V and J ends, which lost 6 bases and 0 bases, there was a span of 14 bases. Germline loops: CDR1 LNHDA, CDR2 SQIVND (reference sequence). The CDR3 sequence is CASRTGRLPNTGELFF. As DNA, the CDR3 is TGTGCCAGTAGGACAGGTCGACTCCCGAACACCGGGGAGCTGTTTTTT. The variable domain in full, with the rest retrieved from reference TRBV19 and TRBJ2-2, is DGGITQSPKYLFRKEGQNVTLSCEQNLNHDAMYWYRQDPGQGLRLIYYSQIVNDFQKGDIAEGYSVSREKKESFPLTVTSAQKNPTAFYLCASRTGRLPNTGELFFGEGSRLTVL.

The J gene is TRBJ1-1, the V gene TRBV27; D is possibly TRBD1 (6 bases). The CDR3 is 14 amino acids. V shed 5 bases and J shed 0 bases, with 10 bases lying between them. Germline lookup yields CDR1 MNHEY and CDR2 SMNVEV (reference sequence). CDR3 coding DNA: TGTGCCAGCAGTCTTTCAGGGGTGAACACTGAAGCTTTCTTT. It specifies CASSLSGVNTEAFF.